The 26 T cell receptor beta chains presented below share a single source sample, sequenced in a study of blood T cell repertoires in COVID-19. The assay was immunoSEQ multiplex PCR, and TCRdb's table has in-frame clones only and misses some. Here the sample spans around 180,000 clones, approximately 85% being singletons. The source material was peripheral blood. Receptors were obtained from a human donor with active or convalescent COVID-19. The donor label of this sample is uncertain.

The count of this clone is one. The genes are TRBV2 and TRBJ2-3; D perhaps matches TRBD1 (5 bases). Trimming took off 6 bases at V and 3 bases at J, with 13 bases between the two ends. The germline CDR1 and CDR2 sequences are SNHLY and FYNNEI. The CDR3 extends over 14 amino acids. CDR3 bases: TGTGCCAGCAGAGGGGCACTTACTACAGATACGCAGTATTTT. It encodes CASRGALTTDTQYF. Full variable domain (remainder filled in from reference TRBV2 and TRBJ2-3): EPEVTQTPSHQVTQMGQEVILRCVPISNHLYFYWYRQILGQKVEFLVSFYNNEISEKSEIFDDQFSVERPDGSNFTLKIRSTKLEDSAMYFCASRGALTTDTQYFGPGTRLTVL.

J is TRBJ2-7 and V is TRBV2, with 7 bases matching TRBD1. This CDR3 is built from 14 residues. Germline CDR1 is SNHLY and CDR2 is FYNNEI. The trim removed 3 bases at V and 4 bases at J, leaving 6 bases unmatched. The DNA for the CDR3 is TGTGCCAGCAGTGACCAGGGGGTGGGGTACGAGCAGTACTTC. As protein: CASSDQGVGYEQYF.

The chain joins TRBV12-3 or TRBV12-4 to TRBJ2-5; the match to TRBD1 covers 7 bases. Trimming took 7 bases from V and 5 from J; bases not matched to a gene: 4. The CDR3 has 12 residues. This chain's CDR3 is CASKGGGETQYF. The CDR3 nucleotides are TGTGCCAGCAAAGGGGGCGGGGAGACCCAGTACTTC.

This clone was detected only once. This chain links TRBV5-1 with TRBJ2-7; possible D gene TRBD1, 5 bases. Trimming shortened V by 4 bases and J by 0 bases, and 11 bases separated the two germline ends. Germline V gene data show CDR1 as SGHRS and CDR2 as YFSETQ. The CDR3 spans 14 residues. In nucleotides, the CDR3 is TGCGCCAGCAGCCCCACAGGTAACTCCTACGAGCAGTACTTC. It specifies CASSPTGNSYEQYF.

This chain joins TRBV28 and TRBJ1-1, with D tentatively TRBD1 (6 bases). V dropped 8 bases and J dropped 2 bases, with 9 bases sitting between them. Per germline, CDR1 MDHEN and CDR2 SYDVKM. The CDR3 extends over 12 amino acids. The CDR3 spells CASEGGNTEAFF. CDR3 coding DNA: TGTGCCAGCGAAGGGGGTAACACTGAAGCTTTCTTT.

The genes are TRBV5-6 and TRBJ2-5; 10 bases map to TRBD2. V trimming: 5 bases; J trimming: 5 bases; junction bases outside the gene matches: 9. This CDR3 contains 15 residues. Germline CDR1 reads SGHDT; CDR2 reads YYEEEE. In nucleotides, the CDR3 is TGTGCCAGCAGTCCCAGCGGGGGGGCCGGGGAGACCCAGTACTTC. Its protein product is CASSPSGGAGETQYF.

This rearrangement joins TRBV11-3 to TRBJ1-1; TRBD1 agrees at 10 bases. Trimming cost V 1 base and J 3 bases; bases outside gene matches: 5. Germline V gene data show CDR1 as SGHNT and CDR2 as YENEEA. This CDR3 has 16 residues. In DNA form, the CDR3 reads TGTGCCAGCAGCTTAGGGGGACAGGGGCGGGACACTGAAGCTTTCTTT. Translated: CASSLGGQGRDTEAFF.

The chain's CDR3 is CASSLHRGSKREDETQYF. The CDR3, as DNA: TGTGCCAGCAGCTTACACAGGGGATCCAAGCGGGAGGATGAGACCCAGTACTTC. V gene TRBV5-8 combines with J gene TRBJ2-5; TRBD2 aligns across 9 bases. The germline V gene encodes CDR1 SGHTS and CDR2 YDEGEE. V shed 2 bases and J 5 bases; nucleotides not matched to a gene: 16. The CDR3 contains 18 residues. Full variable domain (outside the CDR3, taken from reference TRBV5-8 and TRBJ2-5): EAGVTQSPTHLIKTRGQQATLRCSPISGHTSVYWYQQALGLGLQFLLWYDEGEERNRGNFPPRFSGRQFPNYSSELNVNALELEDSALYLCASSLHRGSKREDETQYFGPGTRLLVL.

J is TRBJ1-2 and V is TRBV5-4, with a tentative D call TRBD1 (5 bases). The length of the CDR3 is 16 residues. V lost 0 bases and J 4 bases, leaving 16 bases between the germline ends. Germline CDR1 is SGHNT and CDR2 is YYREEE (reference sequence). CDR3: CASSLGGTGVGYGYTF. In DNA, the CDR3 is TGTGCCAGCAGCTTGGGAGGCACGGGGGTGGGCTATGGCTACACCTTC.

The V and J genes are TRBV5-1 and TRBJ2-3, with D unresolved. Germline CDR1 and CDR2: SGHRS and YFSETQ. Trimming took off 4 bases at V and 4 bases at J, with 7 bases between the two ends. CDR3 length: 12 residues. CDR3 bases: TGCGCCAGCAGCCCGAGCGCAGATACGCAGTATTTT. Protein product: CASSPSADTQYF.

CDR3 nucleotides: TGTGCCAGCTCGCCTCGGACAGGGTTGATCGGGGAGCTGTTTTTT. Translated, it gives CASSPRTGLIGELFF. This chain joins TRBV18 and TRBJ2-2; the match to TRBD1 covers 8 bases. V lost 6 bases and J lost 7; bases outside the gene matches: 10. The CDR3 is made up of 15 amino acids. Germline CDR1 KGHSH, CDR2 LQKENI.

This rearrangement joins TRBV30 to TRBJ2-3; 10 bases match TRBD1. V shed 3 bases and J 5 bases; nucleotides not matched to a gene: 8. The CDR3 runs to 15 residues. Per germline, CDR1 GTSNPN and CDR2 SVGIG (reference sequence). This CDR3 is CAWRWGQGLGDTQYF. CDR3 DNA sequence: TGTGCCTGGAGGTGGGGACAGGGGTTAGGAGATACGCAGTATTTT.

This rearrangement joins TRBV7-9 to TRBJ1-3; TRBD1 matches at 7 bases. Germline CDR1 and CDR2: SEHNR and FQNEAQ (reference sequence). V shed 1 base, J shed 3 bases, and the junction held 9 bases outside the gene matches. This CDR3 is 17 amino acids long. In DNA form, the CDR3 reads TGTGCCAGCAGCTTAGAGGCGACAGGGAAAATTGGAAACACCATATATTTT. This codes for CASSLEATGKIGNTIYF.

The V call is TRBV11-3, the J call TRBJ2-1; 10 bases map to TRBD2. CDR3 size: 14 residues. Losses at the gene ends were 5 bases for V and 4 bases for J; bases not matched to a gene: 2. The germline V gene has CDR1 SGHNT and CDR2 YENEEA. This CDR3 is CASSRTSGYNEQFF. For the CDR3, the DNA is TGTGCCAGCAGCCGGACTAGCGGTTACAATGAGCAGTTCTTC. The entire variable domain, with the rest obtained from reference TRBV11-3 and TRBJ2-1, is as follows: EAGVVQSPRYKIIEKKQPVAFWCNPISGHNTLYWYLQNLGQGPELLIRYENEEAVDDSQLPKDRFSAERLKGVDSTLKIQPAELGDSAVYLCASSRTSGYNEQFFGPGTRLTVL.

The J gene is TRBJ2-1, the V gene TRBV19; the D gene is possibly TRBD2 (5 bases). Germline V gene sequence: CDR1 LNHDA, CDR2 SQIVND (reference sequence). The V and J ends lost 5 bases and 8 bases respectively, with 10 bases between them. The CDR3 totals 12 residues. The CDR3 sequence is CASSSGGYEQFF. The CDR3, as DNA: TGTGCCAGTAGTTCAGGAGGCTATGAGCAGTTCTTC.

The chain carries TRBV11-3 and TRBJ2-1; TRBD2 matches at 7 bases. Germline V lookup: CDR1 SGHNT, CDR2 YENEEA. J was trimmed by 15 bases and V by 1 base; bases with no gene match: 12. This CDR3 region has 14 residues. CDR3 in DNA: TGTGCCAGCAGCTTAGTGGATGGGGCGGGAGCTCCGTTCTTC. Amino acids: CASSLVDGAGAPFF. Complete variable domain (other parts from reference TRBV11-3 and TRBJ2-1): EAGVVQSPRYKIIEKKQPVAFWCNPISGHNTLYWYLQNLGQGPELLIRYENEEAVDDSQLPKDRFSAERLKGVDSTLKIQPAELGDSAVYLCASSLVDGAGAPFFGPGTRLTVL.

V and J are TRBV28 and TRBJ2-7, with D unclear. V was trimmed by 6 bases and J by 2 bases, leaving 11 bases between them. This CDR3 has 13 residues. Germline values: CDR1 MDHEN, CDR2 SYDVKM. The CDR3 is CASRITRAYEQYF. The CDR3 DNA sequence: TGTGCCAGCAGGATTACCCGAGCCTACGAGCAGTACTTC. The variable domain in full, with the rest retrieved from reference TRBV28 and TRBJ2-7, is DVKVTQSSRYLVKRTGEKVFLECVQDMDHENMFWYRQDPGLGLRLIYFSYDVKMKEKGDIPEGYSVSREKKERFSLILESASTNQTSMYLCASRITRAYEQYFGPGTRLTVT.

This chain uses TRBV5-4 with TRBJ1-1; perhaps TRBD1 as D (5 bases). The CDR3 sequence is 12 residues long. Germline CDR1 and CDR2: SGHNT and YYREEE (reference sequence). The V and J ends lost 4 bases and 7 bases respectively, with 11 bases between them. The CDR3 DNA reads TGTGCCAGCAGCCCCTATCAGGGTGAAGCTTTCTTT. Residues: CASSPYQGEAFF. The entire variable domain, with the rest obtained from reference TRBV5-4 and TRBJ1-1, is as follows: ETGVTQSPTHLIKTRGQQVTLRCSSQSGHNTVSWYQQALGQGPQFIFQYYREEENGRGNFPPRFSGLQFPNYSSELNVNALELDDSALYLCASSPYQGEAFFGQGTRLTVV.

The chain recombines TRBV5-4 with TRBJ1-5; no firm D call. Germline values: CDR1 SGHNT, CDR2 YYREEE (reference sequence). V lost 3 bases to trimming and J lost 6 bases, with 7 bases between them. The CDR3 extends over 12 amino acids. CDR3: CASSYSGQPQHF. CDR3 in DNA: TGTGCCAGCAGCTATTCCGGTCAGCCCCAGCATTTT.

This chain links TRBV7-3 with TRBJ2-5; D unclear. Germline V CDR1 and CDR2: SGHTA, FQGTGA. The CDR3 covers 13 residues. V was pared by 2 bases and J by 4 bases, with 8 bases between. DNA for the CDR3: TGTGCCAGCAGCTTAGAGGTCCGAGAGACCCAGTACTTC. Its translation: CASSLEVRETQYF.

The chain couples TRBV7-2 to TRBJ2-5; perhaps TRBD1 as D (6 bases). V was pared by 5 bases and J by 5 bases, with 12 bases between. The CDR3 has 13 amino acids. Germline assignment: CDR1 SGHTA and CDR2 FQGNSA. CDR3 coding DNA: TGTGCCAGCAGCGCAGGGGTACAGGAGACCCAGTACTTC. Its translation: CASSAGVQETQYF.

The J gene is TRBJ2-1, the V gene TRBV2; D might be TRBD2 (5 bases). CDR3 length equals 14 residues. CDR1 and CDR2 from the germline V gene are SNHLY and FYNNEI. V dropped 3 bases and J dropped 9 bases, with 15 bases sitting between them. In nucleotides, the CDR3 is TGTGCCAGCAGTGATAGTGGAGGTCGAGGTGAGCAGTTCTTC. Translation gives CASSDSGGRGEQFF.

V is TRBV25-1 and J is TRBJ2-1; TRBD2 agrees at 13 bases. V was pared by 1 base and J by 7 bases, with 4 bases of the junction left unmatched. Germline CDR1 MGHDK, CDR2 SYGVNS. There are 16 residues in the CDR3. CDR3: CASSESTSGRLNEQFF. Written as DNA, the CDR3 is TGTGCCAGCAGTGAATCGACTAGCGGGAGGTTAAATGAGCAGTTCTTC. Full variable domain (missing parts from reference TRBV25-1 and TRBJ2-1): EADIYQTPRYLVIGTGKKITLECSQTMGHDKMYWYQQDPGMELHLIHYSYGVNSTEKGDLSSESTVSRIRTEHFPLTLESARPSHTSQYLCASSESTSGRLNEQFFGPGTRLTVL.

The V and J genes are TRBV24-1 and TRBJ2-3, with 10 nucleotides matching TRBD2. Germline values: CDR1 KGHDR, CDR2 SFDVKD. This CDR3 has 17 amino acids. The junction had 14 bases not matched to a gene; V was cut back by 9 bases and J by 3 bases. This chain's CDR3 is CATSSGSSGIWTDTQYF. CDR3 bases: TGTGCCACCTCTAGCGGGAGTTCGGGGATCTGGACAGATACGCAGTATTTT.

J is TRBJ1-2 and V is TRBV2; no clear D gene. With 6 bases removed from V and 7 bases from J, the gap between germline ends came to 15 bases. The CDR3 length is 13 residues. Germline V gene lookup returns CDR1 SNHLY and CDR2 FYNNEI. The CDR3 sequence: CASSSSRAGGYTF. DNA for the CDR3: TGTGCCAGCAGCTCTTCAAGGGCGGGTGGCTACACCTTC.

This clone was recorded once. The V gene is TRBV4-3, the J gene TRBJ2-1; maybe TRBD1 (5 bases). The CDR3 has 15 residues. The V gene lost 0 bases and the J gene lost 6 bases, with 12 bases spanning the gap. CDR1 is LGHNA, CDR2 YSLEER, per germline. CDR3 loop: CASSQERGLGNEQFF. CDR3 in DNA: TGCGCCAGCAGCCAAGAAAGGGGTCTTGGCAATGAGCAGTTCTTC.